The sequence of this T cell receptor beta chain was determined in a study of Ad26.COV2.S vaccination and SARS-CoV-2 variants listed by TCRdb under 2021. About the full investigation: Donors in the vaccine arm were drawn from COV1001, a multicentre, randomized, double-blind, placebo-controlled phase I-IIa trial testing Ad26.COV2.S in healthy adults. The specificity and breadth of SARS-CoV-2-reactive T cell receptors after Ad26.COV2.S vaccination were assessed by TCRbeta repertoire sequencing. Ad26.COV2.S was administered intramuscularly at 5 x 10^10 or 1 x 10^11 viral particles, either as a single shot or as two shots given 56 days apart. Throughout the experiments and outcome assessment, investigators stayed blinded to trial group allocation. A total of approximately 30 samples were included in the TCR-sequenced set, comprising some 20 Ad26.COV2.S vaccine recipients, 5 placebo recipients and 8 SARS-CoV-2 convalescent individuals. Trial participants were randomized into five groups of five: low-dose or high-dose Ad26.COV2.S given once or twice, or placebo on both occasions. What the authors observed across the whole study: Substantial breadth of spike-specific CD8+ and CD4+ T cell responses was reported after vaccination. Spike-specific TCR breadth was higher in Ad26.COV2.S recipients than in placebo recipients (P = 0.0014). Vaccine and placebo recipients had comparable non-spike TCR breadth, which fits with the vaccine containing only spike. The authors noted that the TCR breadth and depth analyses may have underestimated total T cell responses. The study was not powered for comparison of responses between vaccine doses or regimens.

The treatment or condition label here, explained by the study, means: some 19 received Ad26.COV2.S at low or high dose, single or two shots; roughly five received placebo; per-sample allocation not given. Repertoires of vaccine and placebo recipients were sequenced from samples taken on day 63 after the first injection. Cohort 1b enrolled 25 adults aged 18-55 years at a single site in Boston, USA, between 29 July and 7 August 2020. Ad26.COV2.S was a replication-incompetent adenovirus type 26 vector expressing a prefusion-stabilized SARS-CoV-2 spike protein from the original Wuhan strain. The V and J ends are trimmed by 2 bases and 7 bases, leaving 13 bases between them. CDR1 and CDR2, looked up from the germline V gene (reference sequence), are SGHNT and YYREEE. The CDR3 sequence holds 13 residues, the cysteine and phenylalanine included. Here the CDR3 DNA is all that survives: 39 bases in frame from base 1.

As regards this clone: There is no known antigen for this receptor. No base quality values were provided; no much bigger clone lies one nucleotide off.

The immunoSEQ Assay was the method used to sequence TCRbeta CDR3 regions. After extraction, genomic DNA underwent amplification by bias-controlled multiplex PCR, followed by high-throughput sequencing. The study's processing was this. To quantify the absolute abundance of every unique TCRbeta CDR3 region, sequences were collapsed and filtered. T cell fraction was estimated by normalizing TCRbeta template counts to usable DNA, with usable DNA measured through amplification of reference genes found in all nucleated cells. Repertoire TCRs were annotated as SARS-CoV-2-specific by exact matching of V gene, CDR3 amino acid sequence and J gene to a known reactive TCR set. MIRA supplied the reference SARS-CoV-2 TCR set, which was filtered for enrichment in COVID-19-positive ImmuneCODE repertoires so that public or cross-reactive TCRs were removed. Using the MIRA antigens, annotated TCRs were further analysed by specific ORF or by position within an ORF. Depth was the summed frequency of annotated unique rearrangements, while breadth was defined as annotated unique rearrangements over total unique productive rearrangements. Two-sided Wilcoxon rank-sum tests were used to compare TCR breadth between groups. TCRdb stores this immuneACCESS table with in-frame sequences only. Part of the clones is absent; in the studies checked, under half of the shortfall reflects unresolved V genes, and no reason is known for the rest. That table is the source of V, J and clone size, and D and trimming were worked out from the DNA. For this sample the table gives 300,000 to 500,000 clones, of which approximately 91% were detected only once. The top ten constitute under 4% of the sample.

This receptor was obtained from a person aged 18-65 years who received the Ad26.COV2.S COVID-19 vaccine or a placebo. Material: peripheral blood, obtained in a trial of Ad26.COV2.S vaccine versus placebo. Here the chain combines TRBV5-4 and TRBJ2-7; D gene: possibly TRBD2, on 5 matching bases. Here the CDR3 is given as CASSLAASWEQYF. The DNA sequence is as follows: TGTGCCAGCAGCTTAGCGGCCTCCTGGGAGCAGTACTTC.